A single sample is the source of the 14 T cell receptor beta chains below, sequenced in a study of cytomegalovirus exposure and HLA in healthy donors (dated by TCRdb to the late 2010s). Library construction relied on the immunoSEQ multiplex PCR assay. A mixture of 60 forward primers for TCR Vbeta segments and 13 reverse primers for TCR Jbeta segments was used in the multiplex PCR. Sourced from immuneACCESS, this table was stored by TCRdb with only in-frame sequences that have V and J called. A share of the clones is absent; for the studies checked, an unresolved V gene accounts for under half, and the remainder has no known explanation. Here the sample has about 100,000 clones; 79% occur a single time. The top ten hold more than 3.5% of the sample. The specimen sequenced was PBMCs. The receptors here all came from a female donor in good health and CMV-seropositive.

This clone appeared once. The chain uses TRBV12-2 and TRBJ2-5; the table's D call of TRBD2 was not tested on the DNA. TRBV12-2 counts as a pseudogene. The CDR3 runs 17 residues. CDR3 in amino acids: CASRTPVSVAGQETQYF. The CDR3 coding sequence is TGTGCAAGTCGTACCCCCGTGTCGGTAGCGGGGCAAGAGACCCAGTACTTC.

As regards this clone: The sample carries other DNA sequences with the same CDR3. The chain combines TRBV7-9 with TRBJ1-1; D gene uncertain. The germline V and J ends were trimmed by 5 bases and 0 bases, with 13 bases remaining between them. Germline V gives CDR1 SEHNR, CDR2 FQNEAQ (reference sequence). The CDR3 consists of 15 residues. This chain's CDR3 is CASSLPRGLNTEAFF. CDR3 coding DNA: TGTGCCAGCAGCCTACCCCGGGGATTGAACACTGAAGCTTTCTTT.

The V call is TRBV7-9, the J call TRBJ2-1; D is uncertain. The CDR3 sequence is 13 residues long. Trimming pared 1 base from V and 8 bases from J, leaving 9 bases between. Germline CDR1 is SEHNR and CDR2 is FQNEAQ (reference sequence). The CDR3, as DNA: TGTGCCAGCAGCTTAGAATCCGTTCATGAGCAGTTCTTC. This gives the protein CASSLESVHEQFF.

The chain employs TRBV7-8 and TRBJ2-7; D is perhaps TRBD2 (6 bases). The CDR3 extends over 16 amino acids. V was cut by 2 bases and J by 3 bases, with 17 bases left in between. The germline V gene encodes CDR1 SGHVS and CDR2 FQNEAQ. The CDR3 spells CASSLTPAGGYYEQYF. Written as DNA, the CDR3 is TGTGCCAGCAGCTTAACCCCAGCTGGAGGGTACTACGAGCAGTACTTC. Complete variable domain (other parts from reference TRBV7-8 and TRBJ2-7): GAGVSQSPRYKVAKRGQDVALRCDPISGHVSLFWYQQALGQGPEFLTYFQNEAQLDKSGLPSDRFFAERPEGSVSTLKIQRTQQEDSAVYLCASSLTPAGGYYEQYFGPGTRLTVT.

The chain uses TRBV19 and TRBJ1-5; 9 nucleotides line up with TRBD1. After removal of 3 bases from V and 4 bases from J, the junction contained 13 bases not matched to a gene. The germline V gene encodes CDR1 LNHDA and CDR2 SQIVND (reference sequence). CDR3 size: 18 residues. CDR3 loop: CASSIGIQQGARNQPQHF. CDR3 nucleotide sequence: TGTGCCAGTAGTATTGGAATCCAACAGGGGGCTCGTAATCAGCCCCAGCATTTT.

This chain connects TRBV5-1 to TRBJ1-5; perhaps TRBD1 as D (6 bases). This CDR3 comprises 15 residues. Trimming left V 1 base short and J 3 bases short, with 11 bases between. Germline V gene sequence: CDR1 SGHRS, CDR2 YFSETQ. CDR3 residues: CASSLLGAVNQPQHF. Written as DNA, the CDR3 is TGCGCCAGCAGCTTGTTGGGGGCCGTCAATCAGCCCCAGCATTTT. Full variable domain (outside the CDR3, taken from reference TRBV5-1 and TRBJ1-5): KAGVTQTPRYLIKTRGQQVTLSCSPISGHRSVSWYQQTPGQGLQFLFEYFSETQRNKGNFPGRFSGRQFSNSRSEMNVSTLELGDSALYLCASSLLGAVNQPQHFGDGTRLSIL.

The chain carries TRBV2 and TRBJ2-5; 9 bases align to TRBD1. The CDR3 loop spans 14 amino acids. V lost 8 bases to trimming and J lost 2 bases; unmatched junction nucleotides: 6. The V gene's germline CDR1 is SNHLY and CDR2 FYNNEI. The CDR3 sequence: CASDRGGGQETQYF. The DNA for the CDR3 is TGTGCCAGCGACAGGGGGGGTGGGCAAGAGACCCAGTACTTC.

The chain recombines TRBV6-1 with TRBJ2-4; TRBD2 agrees at 12 bases. CDR1 and CDR2 from the germline V gene are MNHNS and SASEGT. The trim removed 6 bases at V and 8 bases at J, leaving 8 bases unmatched. The CDR3 loop spans 15 amino acids. The CDR3 region is CASSRGLAGLYIQYF. CDR3 bases: TGTGCCAGCAGCCGGGGACTAGCGGGCTTGTACATTCAGTACTTC.

J is TRBJ2-1 and V is TRBV7-2, with 11 bases lining up with TRBD1. Trimming cost V 5 bases and J 7 bases; bases outside gene matches: 7. This CDR3 is built from 15 residues. Per the germline V gene, CDR1 is SGHTA and CDR2 is FQGNSA. DNA of the CDR3: TGTGCCAGCAGCCGAGGACAGGGGGCTGAAAATGAGCAGTTCTTC. It translates to CASSRGQGAENEQFF.

The gene calls are TRBV6-6 and TRBJ2-7; TRBD1 is a possible D gene (5 bases). The CDR3 totals 12 residues. Trimming shortened V by 10 bases and J by 2 bases, and 12 bases separated the two germline ends. CDR1 and CDR2 (germline): MNHNY, SVGAGI (reference sequence). The CDR3 reads CATGGRAYEQYF. As DNA, the CDR3 is TGTGCCACGGGCGGCAGGGCCTACGAGCAGTACTTC.

This clone was seen just once. The V gene is TRBV5-4, the J gene TRBJ2-2, with a weak D call TRBD1 (6 bases). Germline CDR1 reads SGHNT; CDR2 reads YYREEE (reference sequence). The length of the CDR3 is 16 residues. Trimming removed 0 bases at V and 3 bases at J, with 12 bases between. The CDR3 loop reads CASSLGGQRYTGELFF. The CDR3 DNA reads as TGTGCCAGCAGCTTGGGGGGACAAAGATACACCGGGGAGCTGTTTTTT. Looking up the rest from reference TRBV5-4 and TRBJ2-2 gives the full variable domain: ETGVTQSPTHLIKTRGQQVTLRCSSQSGHNTVSWYQQALGQGPQFIFQYYREEENGRGNFPPRFSGLQFPNYSSELNVNALELDDSALYLCASSLGGQRYTGELFFGEGSRLTVL.

The chain recombines TRBV7-2 with TRBJ2-3; D call uncertain. This CDR3 has 14 residues. Trimming took off 1 base at V and 0 bases at J, with 5 bases between the two ends. Germline CDR1 SGHTA, CDR2 FQGNSA. In DNA form, the CDR3 reads TGTGCCAGCAGCTTAGATCCAAGCACAGATACGCAGTATTTT. It translates to CASSLDPSTDTQYF. Based on the CDR3 plus reference TRBV7-2 and TRBJ2-3, the full variable domain is GAGVSQSPSNKVTEKGKDVELRCDPISGHTALYWYRQSLGQGLEFLIYFQGNSAPDKSGLPSDRFSAERTGGSVSTLTIQRTQQEDSAVYLCASSLDPSTDTQYFGPGTRLTVL.

In DNA, the CDR3 is TGTGCCAGCAGCCGAGTACCTGCAGGCTCGGCTACTAATTCACCCCTCCACTTT. Amino acids: CASSRVPAGSATNSPLHF. The chain couples TRBV11-2 to TRBJ1-6; D remains ambiguous. The V end lost 5 bases, the J end lost 6 bases, and 23 bases lay between the germline ends. The CDR3 covers 18 residues. Germline CDR1 is SGHAT and CDR2 is FQNNGV.

This sequence joins TRBV5-6 and TRBJ2-7; D possibly corresponds to TRBD1 (5 bases). Germline loops: CDR1 SGHDT, CDR2 YYEEEE. This CDR3 has 14 amino acids. Trimming shortened V by 0 bases and J by 4 bases, and 11 bases separated the two germline ends. CDR3 sequence (DNA): TGTGCCAGCAGCTTGGACAGGAGCCTTTACGAGCAGTACTTC. It codes for CASSLDRSLYEQYF.